The clone carrying this T cell receptor (beta chain) was seen more than once but under ten times. No antigen is known for it. The TCR beta cDNA libraries contained unique molecular identifiers. TCRdb called the PCR reads again in MiXCR, with one record for every CDR3 protein. The data hold about 540,000 distinct CDR3 sequences, with approximately 31% observed a single time. This entry comes from a study of post-analysis software for immune sequencing data. Broader study findings: Compared with controls, patients had more of five TRBV segments, including TRBV5-6, TRBV5-1 and TRBV20-1. Normalized Chao1 diversity was significantly lower in multiple sclerosis patients than in controls. F-measure co-clustering was strong for batch-matched samples.

Per germline, CDR1 MNHEY and CDR2 SMNVEV (reference sequence). The CDR3 spans 13 residues. V was shortened by 3 bases and J by 4 bases, with 9 bases between the two germline ends. V is TRBV27 and J is TRBJ1-1; D unclear. The sample taken for sequencing was blood. This receptor was identified in a girl younger than 18 with multiple sclerosis. The DNA for the CDR3 is TGTGCCAGCAGTTTGGGAGAGGGCACTGAAGCTTTCTTT. This translates into CASSLGEGTEAFF.